The source of this T cell receptor beta chain is a study of blood T cell repertoires in COVID-19. Original methodology: Nucleated cell number was recorded as an estimate derived from reference gene primer amplification. Measured with immunoSEQ multiplex PCR; TCRdb has only the in-frame clones, and not every one. V, J and clone size were drawn from that table, and D and trimming were deduced from the DNA. The table includes under 300,000 clones, about 89% detected once. V was shortened by 1 base and J by 4 bases, with 10 bases between the two germline ends. The CDR3 is made up of 15 amino acids. Germline loops: CDR1 KGHSH, CDR2 LQKENI. Across under 25 US areas, participants ranged in age from roughly 18 to 95 years. Cohort allocation depended upon clinical history that participants reported.

The chain employs TRBV18 and TRBJ1-4; a possible D gene is TRBD1 (5 bases). This TCR came from a human donor in a cohort exposed to, infected with or recovered from COVID-19 (not recorded which). The donor label of this sample is uncertain. The sequenced material came from PBMCs or T cells enriched from blood (not recorded which). CDR3 nucleotides: TGTGCCAGCTCACCACAGGGGTTAAGTAATGAAAAACTGTTTTTT. This translates into CASSPQGLSNEKLFF.